The 5 T cell receptor beta chains below were found in one sample sequenced in a study of tumor and adjacent non-tumor tissue in lung cancer. RNA was extracted from bulk tissue without any cell sorting. Three rounds of nested PCR, following a modified ARM-PCR protocol, produced the TCRbeta library. TCRdb re-called the multiplex PCR reads with MiXCR, one entry per CDR3 protein. The table shows around 70,000 distinct CDR3 sequences, with just under 60% occurring only once. The sample comprised lung tumor tissue. Receptors were obtained from a man between 45 and 60 years old with non-small cell lung cancer.

This chain links TRBV29-1 with TRBJ2-7; D gene unclear. V shed 2 bases and J shed 0 bases, with 14 bases lying between them. The CDR3 extends over 15 amino acids. Looked up from germline, CDR1 is SQVTM and CDR2 is ANQGSEA. CDR3 nucleotides: TGCAGCGTTGAAAGTTTCGCTAGTAGCTCCTACGAGCAGTACTTC. This translates into CSVESFASSSYEQYF.

J is TRBJ1-3 and V is TRBV11-2, with a possible D match to TRBD1 (6 bases). Per the germline V gene, CDR1 is SGHAT and CDR2 is FQNNGV. V was pared by 4 bases and J by 4 bases, with 23 bases between. The CDR3 is made up of 18 amino acids. DNA of the CDR3: TGTGCCAGCAGCTCCCGGGACGGGGGGCACACTGGAGGAAACACCATATATTTT. Encoded protein: CASSSRDGGHTGGNTIYF.

The chain employs TRBV7-8 and TRBJ2-7; no clear D. Germline V gene sequence: CDR1 SGHVS, CDR2 FQNEAQ. V lost 0 bases, J lost 0 bases, and 6 bases lay in between. The CDR3 contains 14 residues. CDR3 in amino acids: CASSLAAGSYEQYF. In nucleotides, the CDR3 is TGTGCCAGCAGCTTAGCAGCAGGCTCCTACGAGCAGTACTTC.

This clonotype was recorded a few times. The junction shows a germline mismatch at one end, possibly a read error. The chain carries TRBV6-7 and TRBJ2-7, with D perhaps being TRBD1 or TRBD2 (5 bases each). Being an ORF, TRBV6-7 has a function that is uncertain. The CDR3 is 15 residues long. CDR3 coding DNA: TGTGCCAACAGTTACTCGGGGCCTGACTCCTACGAGCAGTACTTC. Translation gives CANSYSGPDSYEQYF.

As concerns this clonotype: Because the CDR3 is missing its conserved closing phenylalanine or tryptophan, this is likely a read error. The DNA is omitted, as the CDR3 cannot be located on it reliably, and the CDR3 follows TCRdb's listing. This chain uses TRBV11-3 with TRBJ2-1; the table's TRBD2 call for D was not verified on the DNA. Both ends counted, the CDR3 spans 18 residues. Germline V CDR1 and CDR2: SGHNT, YENEEA. CDR3 in amino acids: CASSLEGLAGGRPKEQLV.